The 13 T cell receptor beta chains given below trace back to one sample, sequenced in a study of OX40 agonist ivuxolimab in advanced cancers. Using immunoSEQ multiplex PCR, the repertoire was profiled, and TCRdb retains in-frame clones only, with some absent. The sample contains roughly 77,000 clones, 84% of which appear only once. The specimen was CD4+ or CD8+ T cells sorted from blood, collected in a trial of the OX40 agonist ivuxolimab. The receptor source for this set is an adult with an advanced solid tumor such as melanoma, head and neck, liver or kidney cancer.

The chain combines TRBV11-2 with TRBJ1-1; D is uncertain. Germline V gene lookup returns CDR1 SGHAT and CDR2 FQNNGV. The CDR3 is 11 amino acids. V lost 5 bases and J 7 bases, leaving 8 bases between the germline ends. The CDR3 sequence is CASSHGSEAFF. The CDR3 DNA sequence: TGTGCCAGCAGCCACGGGAGTGAAGCTTTCTTT.

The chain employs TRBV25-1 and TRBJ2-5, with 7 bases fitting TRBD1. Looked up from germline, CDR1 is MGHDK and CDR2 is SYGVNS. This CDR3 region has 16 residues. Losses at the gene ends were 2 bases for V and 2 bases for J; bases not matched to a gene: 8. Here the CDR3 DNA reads TGTGCCAGCAGTGAAACCACAGGGGAATCACAAGAGACCCAGTACTTC. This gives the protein CASSETTGESQETQYF. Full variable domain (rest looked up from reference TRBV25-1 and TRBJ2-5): EADIYQTPRYLVIGTGKKITLECSQTMGHDKMYWYQQDPGMELHLIHYSYGVNSTEKGDLSSESTVSRIRTEHFPLTLESARPSHTSQYLCASSETTGESQETQYFGPGTRLLVL.

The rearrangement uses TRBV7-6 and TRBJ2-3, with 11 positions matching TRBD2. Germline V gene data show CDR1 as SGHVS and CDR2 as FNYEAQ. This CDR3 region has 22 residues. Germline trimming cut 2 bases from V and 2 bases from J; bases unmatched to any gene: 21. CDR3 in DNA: TGTGCCAGCAGCTTATCTTCTCTCGCTTATACTAGCGGGAGCGTTGTCACAGATACGCAGTATTTT. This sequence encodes CASSLSSLAYTSGSVVTDTQYF.

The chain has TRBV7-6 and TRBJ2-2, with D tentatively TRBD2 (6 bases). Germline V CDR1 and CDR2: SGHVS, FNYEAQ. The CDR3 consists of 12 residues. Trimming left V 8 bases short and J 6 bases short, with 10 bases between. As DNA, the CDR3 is TGTGCCAGCGGGGGGACGCCCGGGGAGCTGTTTTTT. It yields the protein CASGGTPGELFF.

CDR3 coding DNA: TGTGCCAGCAGCCCCTCAGGACCGGGCGGCTACACCTTC. Amino acid sequence: CASSPSGPGGYTF. The chain combines TRBV7-3 with TRBJ1-2, with no clear D. Germline CDR1 and CDR2: SGHTA and FQGTGA. The V end was cut by 5 bases, the J end by 8 bases, with 15 bases between. This CDR3 has 13 residues.

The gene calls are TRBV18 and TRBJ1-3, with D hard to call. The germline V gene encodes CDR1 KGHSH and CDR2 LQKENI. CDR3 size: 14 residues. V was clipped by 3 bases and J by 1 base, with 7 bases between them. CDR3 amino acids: CASSPQQSGNTIYF. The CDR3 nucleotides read TGTGCCAGCTCACCCCAACAATCTGGAAACACCATATATTTT.

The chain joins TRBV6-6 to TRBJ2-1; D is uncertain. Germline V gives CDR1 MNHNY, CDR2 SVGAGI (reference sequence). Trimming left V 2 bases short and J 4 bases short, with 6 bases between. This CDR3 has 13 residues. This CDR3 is CASSYGQYNEQFF. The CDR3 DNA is TGTGCCAGCAGTTACGGGCAATACAATGAGCAGTTCTTC.

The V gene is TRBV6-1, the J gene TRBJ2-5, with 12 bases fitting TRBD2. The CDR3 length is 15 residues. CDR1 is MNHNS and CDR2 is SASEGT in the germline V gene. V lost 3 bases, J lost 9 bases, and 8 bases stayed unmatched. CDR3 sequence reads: CASSDGTSGWVAQYF. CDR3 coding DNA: TGTGCCAGCAGTGACGGGACTAGCGGGTGGGTGGCCCAGTACTTC.

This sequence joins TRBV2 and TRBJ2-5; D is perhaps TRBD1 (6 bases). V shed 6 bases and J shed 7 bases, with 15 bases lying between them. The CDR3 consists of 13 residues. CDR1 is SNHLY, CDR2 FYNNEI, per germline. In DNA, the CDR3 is TGTGCCAGCAGCGTACAGGGTGGGGGGACCCAGTACTTC. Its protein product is CASSVQGGGTQYF.

The CDR3 region is CASSTTGELFF. The DNA for the CDR3 is TGTGCCAGTAGTACCACCGGGGAGCTGTTTTTT. The chain carries TRBV19 and TRBJ2-2; D unclear. The CDR3 is made up of 11 amino acids. Trimming stripped 4 bases from V and 4 bases from J, with 1 base between. Germline V gene data show CDR1 as LNHDA and CDR2 as SQIVND (reference sequence).

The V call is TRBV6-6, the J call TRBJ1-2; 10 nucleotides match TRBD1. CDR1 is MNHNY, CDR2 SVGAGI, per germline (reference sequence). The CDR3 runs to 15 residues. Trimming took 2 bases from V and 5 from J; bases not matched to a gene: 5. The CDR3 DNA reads TGTGCCAGCAGTTACGCGGGGACAGGGGTGTATGGCTACACCTTC. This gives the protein CASSYAGTGVYGYTF.

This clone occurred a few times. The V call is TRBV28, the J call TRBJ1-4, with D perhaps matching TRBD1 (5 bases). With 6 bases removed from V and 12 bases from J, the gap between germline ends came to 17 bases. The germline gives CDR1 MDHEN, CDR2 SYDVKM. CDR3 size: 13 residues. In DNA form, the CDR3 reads TGTGCCAGCAGAGTACCGGTGGGGGTCGAACTGTTTTTT. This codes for CASRVPVGVELFF.

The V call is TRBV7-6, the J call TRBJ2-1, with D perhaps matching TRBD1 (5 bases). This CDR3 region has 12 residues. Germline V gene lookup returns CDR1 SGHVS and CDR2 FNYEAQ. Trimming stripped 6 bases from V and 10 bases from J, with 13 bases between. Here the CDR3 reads CASSRGPGEQFF. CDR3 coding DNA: TGTGCCAGCAGTAGGGGCCCCGGGGAGCAGTTCTTC.